This T cell receptor (beta chain) emerged from a study of T cells in Graves' hyperthyroidism and ophthalmopathy. The CDR3 is made up of 17 amino acids. J was trimmed by 3 bases and V by 4 bases; bases with no gene match: 12. Germline CDR1 reads MDHEN; CDR2 reads SYDVKM. The CDR3 regions of TCR beta were amplified from RNA transcripts. A set of HTBI primers served as the primers for a first-round RT-PCR of the TCR CDR3. TCRdb reanalysed the multiplex PCR reads using MiXCR and keeps one entry per CDR3 protein. The sample carries some 140,000 distinct CDR3 sequences, over 20% recorded once. This clonotype has ten or more counts. Lactation, pregnancy, other autoimmune disease or uncontrolled infection led to exclusion of patients.

The receptor comes from a woman between 45 and 60 years old with Graves' hyperthyroidism that later progressed to Graves' ophthalmopathy. Sequencing used blood. The genes are TRBV28 and TRBJ2-3; 8 nucleotides line up with TRBD2. Written as DNA, the CDR3 is TGTGCCAGCAGTTCCACCACCCGACTAGCGTTAACAGATACGCAGTATTTT. Translating gives CASSSTTRLALTDTQYF.